Sequencing of this TCR beta chain was carried out in a study of blood T cell repertoires in COVID-19 (TCRdb year 2020). With respect to the entire study: The collaborator samples originated in the United States, Italy and Spain and spanned the acute and convalescent phases of COVID-19. The prospective study material was composed of cDNA or gDNA derived from T cells, B-cell-depleted T cells, or PBMCs. The dataset comprised deeply sampled blood TCRbeta repertoires from subjects exposed to, actively infected with, or recovered from COVID-19. The repertoires were released in a freely available public database intended as a resource for research on the immune response to SARS-CoV-2. Samples were obtained from the ongoing ImmuneRACE study (first 160 participants) and from roughly 1,300 subjects provided by 6 global collaborators. A de-identified subject ID, COVID-19 status, age in years and sex were almost always included in the sample metadata. Where available, HLA class I and class II types were taken from metadata supplied by the sample provider and were not determined by assay-based typing.

In the prospective study, participants were 18 to 89 years old, resided in about 25 geographic areas of the United States, and were enrolled through a virtual design. In the prospective study, participants were assigned to cohorts based on the clinical history participants reported in a screening survey and a study questionnaire. Exposed participants had been in contact with someone with a PCR-confirmed or clinician-diagnosed COVID-19 case within 2 weeks of study entry. In the prospective study, whole blood, serum and a nasopharyngeal or oropharyngeal swab were collected from each participant by mobile phlebotomists. Participants in the prospective study had the option to provide additional blood draws and questionnaires over a roughly 2-month period. Prospective study blood samples were shipped either frozen or at room temperature before DNA extraction. The immunoSEQ Assay, a bias-controlled multiplex PCR, was used to amplify TCRbeta CDR3 regions from genomic DNA. In the source study's methods: Within the assay, amplification of reference gene primers was used to estimate how many nucleated cells each sample contained. Sequence reads were collapsed and filtered to measure the absolute abundance of every unique TCRbeta CDR3 rearrangement. For each sample, productive Simpson clonality was calculated as the square root of Simpson's diversity index across productive rearrangements. Not all clones reach the TCRdb copy of this immuneACCESS table, which keeps in-frame sequences only. Checked studies attribute under half of the gap to unresolved V genes and leave the rest unexplained. V and J calls and clone size are given by that table; D and trimming were obtained from the DNA. The sample profile shows about 260,000 clones; more than 80% of them were found once. The top ten constitute 0.87% of the sample.

On this clone itself: The antigen it binds to is not known. No base quality information exists; no much larger clone differs at one position.

Results the study describes overall, beyond this receptor: Clinical and demographic metadata were provided uncurated, with the amount varying by source and participant.

V loses 0 bases, J loses 4 bases, and the germline ends lie 16 bases apart. Per the germline V gene, SGHRS is the CDR1 and YFSETQ is the CDR2. The CDR3 runs 16 amino acids, cysteine and phenylalanine included. Just the 48-base CDR3 DNA is kept, in frame starting at base 1. The source of this sequence is a man aged 50 to 59 who had been exposed to COVID-19. The sequenced material came from PBMCs or T cells enriched from blood (not recorded which). The sequence is built from TRBV5-1 and TRBJ1-1; the D segment cannot be called with confidence. The sequence in DNA is TGCGCCAGCAGCTTGGCAGTGGCGGGCGGGAGCACTGAAGCTTTCTTT. Its protein is CASSLAVAGGSTEAFF. Joined to the reference TRBV5-1 and TRBJ1-1 proteins, this CDR3 gives the full variable domain: KAGVTQTPRYLIKTRGQQVTLSCSPISGHRSVSWYQQTPGQGLQFLFEYFSETQRNKGNFPGRFSGRQFSNSRSEMNVSTLELGDSALYLCASSLAVAGGSTEAFFGQGTRLTVV.